This TCR beta chain is drawn from a study of blood T cell repertoires in COVID-19. Authors' processing steps: For nucleated cells, counts were estimated from reference gene primer amplification. Clones were sequenced by immunoSEQ multiplex PCR, and TCRdb holds only the in-frame ones, with some missing. V, J and clone size are those of that table, while D and trimming were read from the DNA. The sample includes more than 200,000 clones, 65% to 85% of them seen just once. Germline CDR1 is MNHEY and CDR2 is SMNVEV (reference sequence). The V and J ends lost 5 bases and 7 bases, in that order; junction bases with no gene match: 5. The CDR3 runs 13 residues.

This chain links TRBV27 with TRBJ1-5; 7 nucleotides align to TRBD1. This TCR came from a woman between 45 and 65 years old with acute or convalescent COVID-19. Material for sequencing was peripheral blood. The CDR3 DNA follows: TGTGCCAGCAGTCCGACAGGGATCCAGCCCCAGCATTTT. Translation gives CASSPTGIQPQHF.